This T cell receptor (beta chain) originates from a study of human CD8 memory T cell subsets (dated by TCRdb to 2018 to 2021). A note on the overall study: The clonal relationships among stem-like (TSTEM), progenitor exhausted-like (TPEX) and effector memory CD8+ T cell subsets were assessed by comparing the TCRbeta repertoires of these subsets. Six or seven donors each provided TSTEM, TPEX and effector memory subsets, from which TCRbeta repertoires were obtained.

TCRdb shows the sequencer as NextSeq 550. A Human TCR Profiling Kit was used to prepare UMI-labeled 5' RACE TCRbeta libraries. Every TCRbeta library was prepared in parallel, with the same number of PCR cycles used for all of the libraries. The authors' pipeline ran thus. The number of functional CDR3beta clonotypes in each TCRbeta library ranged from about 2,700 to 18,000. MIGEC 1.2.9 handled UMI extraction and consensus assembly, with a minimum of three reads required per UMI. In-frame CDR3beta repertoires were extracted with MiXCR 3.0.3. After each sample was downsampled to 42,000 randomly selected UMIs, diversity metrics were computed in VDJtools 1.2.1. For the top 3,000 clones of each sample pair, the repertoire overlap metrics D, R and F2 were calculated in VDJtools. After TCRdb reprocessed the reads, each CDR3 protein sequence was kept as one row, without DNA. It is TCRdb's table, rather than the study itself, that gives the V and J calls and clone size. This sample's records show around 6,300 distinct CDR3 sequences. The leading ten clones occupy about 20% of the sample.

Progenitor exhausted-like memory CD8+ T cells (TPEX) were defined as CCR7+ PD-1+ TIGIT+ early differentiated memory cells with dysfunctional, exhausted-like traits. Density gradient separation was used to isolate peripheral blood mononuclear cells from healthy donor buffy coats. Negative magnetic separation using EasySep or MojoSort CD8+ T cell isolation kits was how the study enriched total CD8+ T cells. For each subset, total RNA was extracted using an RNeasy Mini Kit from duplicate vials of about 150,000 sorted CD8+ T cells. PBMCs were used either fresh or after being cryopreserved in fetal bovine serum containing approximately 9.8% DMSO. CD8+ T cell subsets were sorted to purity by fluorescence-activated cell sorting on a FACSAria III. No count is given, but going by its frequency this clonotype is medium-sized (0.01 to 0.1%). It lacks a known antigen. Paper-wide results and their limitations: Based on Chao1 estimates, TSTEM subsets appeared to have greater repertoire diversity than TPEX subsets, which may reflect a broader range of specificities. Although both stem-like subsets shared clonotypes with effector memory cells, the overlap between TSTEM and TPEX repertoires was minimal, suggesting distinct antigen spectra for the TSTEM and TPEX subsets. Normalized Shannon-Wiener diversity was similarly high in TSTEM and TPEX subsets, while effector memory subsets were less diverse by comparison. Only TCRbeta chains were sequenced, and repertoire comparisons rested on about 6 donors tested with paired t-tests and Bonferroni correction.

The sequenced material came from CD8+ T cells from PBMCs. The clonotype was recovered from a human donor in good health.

The CDR3 has the sequence CASSLVVRGKTEAFF. Recombination joined TRBV5-1 with TRBJ1-1; the D gene TCRdb calls, TRBD1, cannot be checked with no DNA. Sequences SGHRS (CDR1) and YFSETQ (CDR2) are obtained from the germline V gene. There are 15 amino acids in the CDR3, from cysteine to phenylalanine inclusive. No DNA appears here.